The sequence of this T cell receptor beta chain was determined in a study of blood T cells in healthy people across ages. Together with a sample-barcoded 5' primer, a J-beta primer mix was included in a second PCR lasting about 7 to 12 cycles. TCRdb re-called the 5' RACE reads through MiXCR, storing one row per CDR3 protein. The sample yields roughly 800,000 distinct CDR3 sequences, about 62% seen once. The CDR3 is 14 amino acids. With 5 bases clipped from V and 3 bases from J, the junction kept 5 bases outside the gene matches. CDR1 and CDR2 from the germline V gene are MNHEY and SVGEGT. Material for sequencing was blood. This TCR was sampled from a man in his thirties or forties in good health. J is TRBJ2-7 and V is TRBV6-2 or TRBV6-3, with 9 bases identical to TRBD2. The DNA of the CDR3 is TGTGCCAGCAGTAAGACTAGCGGCCTCTACGAGCAGTACTTC. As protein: CASSKTSGLYEQYF.